This entry lists 9 T cell receptor beta chains sequenced from one sample in a study of shared clonotypes between healthy human individuals. Sequencing used immunoSEQ multiplex PCR; TCRdb keeps in-frame clones, though not all of them. Here the sample spans about 1.1 million clones, 70% to 85% being singletons. Sequences were obtained from memory CD4+ T cells from PBMCs. The subset here: CD45RA-negative fraction. These receptors originate from a man younger than 35 in good health. Some clones in this sample may be carry-over from other donors' samples.

V is TRBV12-5 and J is TRBJ2-7, with no clear D. The CDR3 is 16 residues long. The germline CDR1 and CDR2 sequences are LGHNT and FRNRAP. Trimming left V 3 bases short and J 5 bases short, with 20 bases between. This CDR3 reads CASGFFKPPSVDEQYF. The CDR3 DNA reads as TGTGCTAGTGGTTTTTTCAAACCCCCAAGTGTCGACGAGCAGTACTTC. The full variable domain, with the rest looked up from reference TRBV12-5 and TRBJ2-7, is DARVTQTPRHKVTEMGQEVTMRCQPILGHNTVFWYRQTMMQGLELLAYFRNRAPLDDSGMPKDRFSAEMPDATLATLKIQPSEPRDSAVYFCASGFFKPPSVDEQYFGPGTRLTVT.

The rearrangement uses TRBV5-4 and TRBJ1-5; D is unclear. Germline CDR1 is SGHNT and CDR2 is YYREEE (reference sequence). The V end was cut by 4 bases, the J end by 7 bases, with 9 bases between. The CDR3 consists of 12 residues. CDR3 region: CASSTPGQPQHF. For the CDR3, the DNA is TGTGCCAGCAGCACCCCGGGGCAGCCCCAGCATTTT.

This clone was seen only a few times. The V and J genes are TRBV6-1 and TRBJ1-1, with D maybe TRBD1 (5 bases). Germline V gene lookup returns CDR1 MNHNS and CDR2 SASEGT. V lost 7 bases, J lost 5 bases, and 14 bases lay in between. This CDR3 region has 13 residues. This chain's CDR3 is CASKGPRGTEAFF. In DNA form, the CDR3 reads TGTGCCAGCAAGGGACCGCGGGGGACTGAAGCTTTCTTT.

This clone was counted a single time. The chain combines TRBV27 with TRBJ2-7; TRBD1 might be the D (6 bases). CDR3 length: 14 residues. Germline CDR1 and CDR2: MNHEY and SMNVEV (reference sequence). V gave up 3 bases and J gave up 3 bases, with 12 bases separating them. The CDR3 sequence: CASSLNRVVYEQYF. The DNA for the CDR3 is TGTGCCAGCAGTTTGAACAGGGTGGTCTACGAGCAGTACTTC.

This rearrangement joins TRBV4-2 to TRBJ2-7; D is unresolved. From germline, CDR1 is LGHNA and CDR2 YNFKEQ. The CDR3 is 14 residues long. V lost 5 bases to trimming and J lost 2 bases, with 13 bases between them. The CDR3 reads CASSLVGNPYEQYF. The CDR3 DNA reads TGTGCCAGCAGCTTGGTGGGGAACCCCTACGAGCAGTACTTC.

The rearrangement joins TRBV28 to TRBJ2-1; 8 bases line up with TRBD2. V trimming: 6 bases; J trimming: 7 bases; junction bases outside the gene matches: 11. The CDR3 extends over 15 amino acids. In germline, CDR1 is MDHEN, CDR2 SYDVKM. The CDR3 DNA follows: TGTGCCAGCAGCCTGCCCAGGACTAGCTTGAATGAGCAGTTCTTC. It codes for CASSLPRTSLNEQFF.

The chain carries TRBV4-2 and TRBJ1-1; a possible D gene is TRBD1 (5 bases). CDR1 and CDR2 from the germline V gene are LGHNA and YNFKEQ. The CDR3 consists of 15 residues. Between the trimmed V and J ends, which lost 4 bases and 0 bases, there was a span of 12 bases. CDR3 sequence (DNA): TGTGCCAGCAGCCCCCAAGACAGCCTGAACACTGAAGCTTTCTTT. It translates to CASSPQDSLNTEAFF.

Ten or more counts support this clone. The rearrangement uses TRBV7-6 and TRBJ2-7, with D unresolved. The germline gives CDR1 SGHVS, CDR2 FNYEAQ. The CDR3 extends over 12 amino acids. With 5 bases removed from V and 6 bases from J, the gap between germline ends came to 11 bases. The CDR3 here is CASSTPIGEQYF. As DNA, the CDR3 is TGTGCCAGCAGCACCCCGATCGGCGAGCAGTACTTC.

The chain carries TRBV7-9 and TRBJ2-5, with D uncertain. Germline V gene sequence: CDR1 SEHNR, CDR2 FQNEAQ (reference sequence). Trimming shortened V by 5 bases and J by 4 bases, and 17 bases separated the two germline ends. The CDR3 length is 15 residues. CDR3 sequence (DNA): TGTGCCAGCAGCCCACGGTTTATGCAGATAGAGACCCAGTACTTC. Translated: CASSPRFMQIETQYF.